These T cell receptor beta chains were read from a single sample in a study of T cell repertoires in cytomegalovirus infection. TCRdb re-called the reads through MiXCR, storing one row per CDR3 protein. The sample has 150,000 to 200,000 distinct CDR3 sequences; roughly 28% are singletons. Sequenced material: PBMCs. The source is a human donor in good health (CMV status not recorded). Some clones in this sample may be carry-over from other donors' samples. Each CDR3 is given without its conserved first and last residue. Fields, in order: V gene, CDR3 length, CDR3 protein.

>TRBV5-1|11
ASSLQGGDGYT
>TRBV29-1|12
SVEGDEGRTEAF
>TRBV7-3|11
ASSSGPSYEQY
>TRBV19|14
ASRSDRGVAKNIQY
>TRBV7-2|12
ASSLDRAQETQY
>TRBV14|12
ASSHRLGTDTQY
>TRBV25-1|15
ASSDSGPPLGDTEAF
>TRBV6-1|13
ASSEAGVGFQPQH
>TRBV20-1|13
SARSSERAGETQY
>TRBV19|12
ASSTAGTYKPQH
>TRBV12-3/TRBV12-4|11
ASSPGNGDEQF
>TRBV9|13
ASSVTDSKRETQY
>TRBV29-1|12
SVEGQAMNTEAF
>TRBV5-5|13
ASSRGQGYTGELF
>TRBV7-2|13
ASSLAQGQGHGYT
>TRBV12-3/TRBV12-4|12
ASSQRGYNYGYT
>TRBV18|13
ASSPTNRGSYDYT
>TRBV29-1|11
SVADLNTGELF
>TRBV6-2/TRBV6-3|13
ASSYSTSVNTEAF
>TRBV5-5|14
ASSPSGREDTGELF
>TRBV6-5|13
ASRPTGAGNTEAF
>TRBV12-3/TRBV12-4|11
ASSPGPIGGQY
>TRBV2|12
ASSTFEGVTEAF
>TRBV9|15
ASSPTWTPGGNTEAF
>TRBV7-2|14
ASSFNVLAGNTEAF
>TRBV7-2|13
ASSLKGDPTDTQY
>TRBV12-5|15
ASGLGMYRAMGDTQY
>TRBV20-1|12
SARPSGGQETQY
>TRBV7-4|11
ASSWGQDKPQH
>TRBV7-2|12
ASSAVLSGSPLH
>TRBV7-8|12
ASSLSEANYGYT
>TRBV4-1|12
ASSPNWGDTEAF
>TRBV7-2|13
ASSDGQGMNTEAF
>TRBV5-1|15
ASSITGVSMMADTQY
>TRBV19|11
ASSSRLGTEAF
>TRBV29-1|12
SVFVRTRTGEQY
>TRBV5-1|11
ASSPDLVGEQF
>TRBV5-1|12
ASKKEGLAGELF
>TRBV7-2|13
ASSAHSAGGETQY
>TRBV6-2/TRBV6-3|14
ASSYPTGGSGNTIY
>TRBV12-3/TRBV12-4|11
ASRPAGIAEAF
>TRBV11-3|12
ASSPAGGSTEAF
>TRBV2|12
ASSGGPSTDTQY
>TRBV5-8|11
ASSLAGGDEQY
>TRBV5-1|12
ASSLDRGIDGYT
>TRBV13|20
ASSSDPVTGILPHANTGELF
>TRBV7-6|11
ASSLEITGELF
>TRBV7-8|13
ASSLAGLYNSPLH
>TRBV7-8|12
ASSLGRQYYGYT
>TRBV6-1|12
ASSEGQAGGELF
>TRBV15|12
ATSKGAERETQY
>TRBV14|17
ASSPTKGGALSGRTEAF
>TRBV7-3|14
ASSSGAGGRSDTQY
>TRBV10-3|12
AISEGNRDTEAF
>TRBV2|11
ASSIPGSIGAF